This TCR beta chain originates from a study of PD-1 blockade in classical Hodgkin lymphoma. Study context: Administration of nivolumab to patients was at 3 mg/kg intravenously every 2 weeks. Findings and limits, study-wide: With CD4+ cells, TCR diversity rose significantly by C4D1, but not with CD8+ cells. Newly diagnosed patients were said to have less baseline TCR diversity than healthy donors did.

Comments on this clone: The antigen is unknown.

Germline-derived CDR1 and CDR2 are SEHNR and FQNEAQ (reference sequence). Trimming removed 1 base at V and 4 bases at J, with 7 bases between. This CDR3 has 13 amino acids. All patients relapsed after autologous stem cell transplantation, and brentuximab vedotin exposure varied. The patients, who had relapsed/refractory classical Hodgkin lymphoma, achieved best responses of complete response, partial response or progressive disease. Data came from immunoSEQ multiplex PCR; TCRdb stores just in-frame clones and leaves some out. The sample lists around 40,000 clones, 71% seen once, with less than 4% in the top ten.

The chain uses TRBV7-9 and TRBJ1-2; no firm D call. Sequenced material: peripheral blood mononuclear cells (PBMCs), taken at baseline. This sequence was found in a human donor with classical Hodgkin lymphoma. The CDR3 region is CASSLGAAYGYTF. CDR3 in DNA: TGTGCCAGCAGCTTAGGGGCAGCCTATGGCTACACCTTC.